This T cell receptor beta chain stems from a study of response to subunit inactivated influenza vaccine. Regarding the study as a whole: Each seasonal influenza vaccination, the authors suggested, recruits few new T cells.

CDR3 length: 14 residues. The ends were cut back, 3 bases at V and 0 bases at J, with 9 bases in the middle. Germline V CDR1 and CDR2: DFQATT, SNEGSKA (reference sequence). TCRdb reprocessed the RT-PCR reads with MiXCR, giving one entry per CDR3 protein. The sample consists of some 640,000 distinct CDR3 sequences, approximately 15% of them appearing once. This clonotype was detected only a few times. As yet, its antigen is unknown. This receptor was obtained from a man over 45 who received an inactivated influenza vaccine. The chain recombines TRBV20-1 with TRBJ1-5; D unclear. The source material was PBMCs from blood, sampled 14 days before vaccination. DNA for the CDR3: TGCAGTGCTAGGGGTGGGAGTAGCAATCAGCCCCAGCATTTT. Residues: CSARGGSSNQPQHF.